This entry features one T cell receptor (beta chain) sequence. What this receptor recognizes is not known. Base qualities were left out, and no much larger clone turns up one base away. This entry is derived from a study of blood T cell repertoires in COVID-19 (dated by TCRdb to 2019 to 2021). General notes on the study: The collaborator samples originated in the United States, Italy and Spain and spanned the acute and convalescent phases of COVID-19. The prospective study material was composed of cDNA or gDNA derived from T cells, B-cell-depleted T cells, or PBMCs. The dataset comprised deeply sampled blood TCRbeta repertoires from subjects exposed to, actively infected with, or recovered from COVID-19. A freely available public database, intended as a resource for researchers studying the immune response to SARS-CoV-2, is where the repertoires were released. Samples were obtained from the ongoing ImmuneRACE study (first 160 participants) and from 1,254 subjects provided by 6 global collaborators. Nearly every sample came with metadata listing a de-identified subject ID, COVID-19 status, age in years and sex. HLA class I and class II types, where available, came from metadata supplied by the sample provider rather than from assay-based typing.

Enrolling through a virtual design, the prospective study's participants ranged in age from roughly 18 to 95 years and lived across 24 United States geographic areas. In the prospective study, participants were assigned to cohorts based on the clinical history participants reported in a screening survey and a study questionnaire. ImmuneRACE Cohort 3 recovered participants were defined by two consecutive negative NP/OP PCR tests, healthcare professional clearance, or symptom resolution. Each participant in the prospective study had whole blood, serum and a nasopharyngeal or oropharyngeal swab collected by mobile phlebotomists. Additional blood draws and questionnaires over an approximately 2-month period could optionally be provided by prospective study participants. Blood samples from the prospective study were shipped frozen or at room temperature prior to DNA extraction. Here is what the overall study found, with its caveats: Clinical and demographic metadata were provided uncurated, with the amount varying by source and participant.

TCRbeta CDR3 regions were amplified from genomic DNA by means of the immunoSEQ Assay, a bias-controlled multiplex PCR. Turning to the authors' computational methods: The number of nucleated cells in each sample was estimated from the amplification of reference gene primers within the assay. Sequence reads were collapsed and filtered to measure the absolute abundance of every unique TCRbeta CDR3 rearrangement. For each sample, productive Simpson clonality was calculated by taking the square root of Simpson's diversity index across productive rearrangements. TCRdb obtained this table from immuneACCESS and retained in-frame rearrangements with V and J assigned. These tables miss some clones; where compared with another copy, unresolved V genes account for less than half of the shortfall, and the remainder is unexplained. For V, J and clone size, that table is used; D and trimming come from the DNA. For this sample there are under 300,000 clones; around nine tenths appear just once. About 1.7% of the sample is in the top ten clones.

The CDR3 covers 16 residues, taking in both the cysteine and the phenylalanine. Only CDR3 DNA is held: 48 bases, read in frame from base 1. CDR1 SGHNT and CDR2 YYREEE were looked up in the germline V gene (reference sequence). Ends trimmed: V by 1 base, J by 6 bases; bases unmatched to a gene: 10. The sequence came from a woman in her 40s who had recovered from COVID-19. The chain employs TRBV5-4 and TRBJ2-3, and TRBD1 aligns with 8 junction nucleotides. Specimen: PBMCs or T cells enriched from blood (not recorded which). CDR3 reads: CASSLLAGGPSDTQYF. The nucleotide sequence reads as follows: TGTGCCAGCAGCTTGTTAGCAGGGGGCCCCTCGGATACGCAGTATTTT.